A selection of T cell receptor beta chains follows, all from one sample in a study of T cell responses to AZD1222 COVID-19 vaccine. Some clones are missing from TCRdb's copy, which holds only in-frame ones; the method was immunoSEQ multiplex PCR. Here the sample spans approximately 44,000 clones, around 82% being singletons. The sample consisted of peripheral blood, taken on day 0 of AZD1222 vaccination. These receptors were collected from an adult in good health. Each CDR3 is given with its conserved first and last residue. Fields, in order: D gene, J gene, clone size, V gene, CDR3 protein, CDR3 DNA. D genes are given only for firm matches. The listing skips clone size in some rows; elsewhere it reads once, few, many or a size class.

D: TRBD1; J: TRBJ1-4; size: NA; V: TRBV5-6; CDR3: CASSLRRGQGEKLFF; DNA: TGTGCCAGCAGCTTGCGCAGGGGGCAGGGTGAAAAACTGTTTTTT
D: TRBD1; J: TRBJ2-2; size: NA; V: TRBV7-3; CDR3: CASSWGPGQGTNTGELFF; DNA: TGTGCCAGCAGCTGGGGCCCGGGACAGGGGACGAACACCGGGGAGCTGTTTTTT
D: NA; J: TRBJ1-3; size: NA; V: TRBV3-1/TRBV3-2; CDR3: CASSQGNGNTIYF; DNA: TGTGCCAGCAGCCAAGGGAATGGAAACACCATATATTTT
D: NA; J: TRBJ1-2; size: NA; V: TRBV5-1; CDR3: CASSLDSPYGYTF; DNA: TGCGCCAGCAGCCTGGACTCTCCCTATGGCTACACCTTC
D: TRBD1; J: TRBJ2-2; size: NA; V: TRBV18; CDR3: CASSPRTGGAGTGELFF; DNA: TGTGCCAGCTCACCACGGACAGGGGGCGCGGGCACCGGGGAGCTGTTTTTT
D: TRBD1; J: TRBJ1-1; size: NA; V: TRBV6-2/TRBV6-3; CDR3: CASSYTGGMYFAFF; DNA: TGTGCCAGCAGTTACACAGGGGGCATGTATTTCGCTTTCTTT
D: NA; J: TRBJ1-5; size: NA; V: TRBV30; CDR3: CAWSVLGNQPQHF; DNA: TGTGCCTGGAGTGTTTTAGGTAATCAGCCCCAGCATTTT
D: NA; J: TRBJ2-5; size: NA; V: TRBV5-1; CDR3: CASNTGTSLQETQYF; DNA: TGCGCCAGCAATACCGGGACAAGCCTCCAAGAGACCCAGTACTTC
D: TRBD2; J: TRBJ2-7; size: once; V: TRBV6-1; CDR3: CASSEAGGAHEQYF; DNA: TGTGCCAGCAGTGAGGCGGGGGGGGCCCACGAGCAGTACTTC
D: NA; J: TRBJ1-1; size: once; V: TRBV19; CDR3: CASSPPDRNNEAFF; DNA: TGTGCCAGTAGCCCCCCCGACAGGAATAATGAAGCTTTCTTT
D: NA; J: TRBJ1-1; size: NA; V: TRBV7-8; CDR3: CASLQSGHLRAEAFF; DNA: TGTGCCAGCCTACAATCGGGACACCTAAGAGCTGAAGCTTTCTTT
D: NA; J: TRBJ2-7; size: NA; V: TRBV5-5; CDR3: CASSLRGLSSYEQYF; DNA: TGTGCCAGCAGCTTAAGGGGCTTAAGCTCCTACGAGCAGTACTTC
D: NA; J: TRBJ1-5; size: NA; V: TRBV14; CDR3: CASSQVWGSQPQHF; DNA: TGTGCCAGCAGCCAAGTCTGGGGGAGTCAGCCCCAGCATTTT
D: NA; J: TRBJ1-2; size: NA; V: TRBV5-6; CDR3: CASSSRGRGDYGYTF; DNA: TGTGCCAGCAGCTCCCGAGGCAGGGGAGACTATGGCTACACCTTC
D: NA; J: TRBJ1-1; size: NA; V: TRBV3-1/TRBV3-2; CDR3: CASSRGTRNTEAFF; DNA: TGTGCCAGCAGCCGGGGTACCCGGAACACTGAAGCTTTCTTT
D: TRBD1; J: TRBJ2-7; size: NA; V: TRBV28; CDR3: CASSTGTEYEQYF; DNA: TGTGCCAGCAGCACCGGGACAGAGTACGAGCAGTACTTC
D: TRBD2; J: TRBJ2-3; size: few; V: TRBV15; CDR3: CATSGQGLAGGDYTDTQYF; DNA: TGTGCCACCAGCGGACAGGGACTAGCGGGGGGTGACTACACAGATACGCAGTATTTT
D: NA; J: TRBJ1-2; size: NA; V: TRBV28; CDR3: CASSKQAFHGYTF; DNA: TGTGCCAGCAGTAAACAGGCTTTCCATGGCTACACCTTC
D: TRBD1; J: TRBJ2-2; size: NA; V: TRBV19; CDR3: CASTDRVTGELFF; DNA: TGTGCCAGTACAGACAGGGTGACCGGGGAGCTGTTTTTT
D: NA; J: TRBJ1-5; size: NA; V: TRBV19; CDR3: CASDQVGRDQPQHF; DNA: TGTGCCAGTGATCAGGTGGGCAGGGATCAGCCCCAGCATTTT
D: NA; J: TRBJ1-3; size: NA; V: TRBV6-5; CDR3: CASSTSIVGGNTIYF; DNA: TGTGCCAGCAGTACCTCGATAGTGGGTGGAAACACCATATATTTT
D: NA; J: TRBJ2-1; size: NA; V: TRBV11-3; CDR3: CASSASLRSEQFF; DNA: TGTGCCAGCAGCGCTTCTCTGCGTTCCGAGCAGTTCTTC
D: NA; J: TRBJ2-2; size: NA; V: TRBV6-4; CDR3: CASSDSRGTGELFF; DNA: TGTGCCAGCAGTGACTCCAGGGGAACCGGGGAGCTGTTTTTT
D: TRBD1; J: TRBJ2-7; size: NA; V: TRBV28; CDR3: CASSSHLRDRGTYEQYF; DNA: TGTGCCAGCAGTTCCCACCTCCGGGACAGGGGGACCTACGAGCAGTACTTC
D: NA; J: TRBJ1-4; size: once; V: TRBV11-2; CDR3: CASSLDPRVSQPKLFF; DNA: TGTGCCAGCAGCTTAGATCCCAGGGTATCGCAGCCCAAACTGTTTTTT
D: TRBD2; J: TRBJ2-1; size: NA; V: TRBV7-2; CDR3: CASSLGTSMNEQFF; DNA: TGTGCCAGCAGCCTGGGGACTAGCATGAATGAGCAGTTCTTC
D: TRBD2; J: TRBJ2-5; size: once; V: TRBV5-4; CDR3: CASSHGLAGFEETQYF; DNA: TGTGCCAGCAGCCACGGACTAGCGGGGTTTGAGGAGACCCAGTACTTC
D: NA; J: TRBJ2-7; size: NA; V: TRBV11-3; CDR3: CASSFTQGTYEQYF; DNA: TGTGCCAGCAGCTTCACGCAGGGAACCTACGAGCAGTACTTC
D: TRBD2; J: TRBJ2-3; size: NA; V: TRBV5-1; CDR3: CASSLVRGGLVRGTDTQYF; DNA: TGCGCCAGCAGCTTGGTACGCGGGGGGCTGGTTCGCGGCACAGATACGCAGTATTTT
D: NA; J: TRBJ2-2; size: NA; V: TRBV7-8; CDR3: CASSSFTGELFF; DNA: TGTGCCAGCAGCTCCTTTACCGGGGAGCTGTTTTTT
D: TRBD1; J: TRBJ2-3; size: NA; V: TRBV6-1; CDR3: CASSDPTGADTQYF; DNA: TGTGCCAGCAGTGACCCAACAGGGGCAGATACGCAGTATTTT
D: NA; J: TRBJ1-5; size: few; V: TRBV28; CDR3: CASSPPLAGFGNQPQHF; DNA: TGTGCCAGCAGTCCACCCCTAGCCGGGTTTGGCAATCAGCCCCAGCATTTT
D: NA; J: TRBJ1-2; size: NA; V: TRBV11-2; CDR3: CASSPRGDYGYTF; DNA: TGTGCCAGCAGCCCTCGGGGTGATTATGGCTACACCTTC
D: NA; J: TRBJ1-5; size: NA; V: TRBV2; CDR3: CASKGNSNQPQHF; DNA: TGTGCCAGTAAGGGGAATAGCAATCAGCCCCAGCATTTT
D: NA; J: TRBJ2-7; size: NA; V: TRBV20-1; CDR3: CSARSGDEQYF; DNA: TGCAGTGCTAGATCGGGGGACGAGCAGTACTTC
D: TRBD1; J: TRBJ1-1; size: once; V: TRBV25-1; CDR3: CASTGTGKRNTEAFF; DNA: TGTGCCAGCACCGGGACAGGGAAGAGAAACACTGAAGCTTTCTTT
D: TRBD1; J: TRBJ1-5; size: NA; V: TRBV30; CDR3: CAWTLTGRNQPQHF; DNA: TGTGCCTGGACCCTGACAGGGCGCAATCAGCCCCAGCATTTT
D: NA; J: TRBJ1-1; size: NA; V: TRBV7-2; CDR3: CASSSRGRSTQAFF; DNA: TGTGCCAGCAGCTCCCGGGGGAGGTCCACCCAAGCTTTCTTT
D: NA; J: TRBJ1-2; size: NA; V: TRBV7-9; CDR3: CASSLEIGNGENYGYTF; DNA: TGTGCCAGCAGCTTAGAGATCGGCAACGGCGAGAACTATGGCTACACCTTC
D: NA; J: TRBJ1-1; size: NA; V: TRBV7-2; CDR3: CASSLGAEVGGGAFF; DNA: TGTGCCAGCAGCTTAGGGGCGGAAGTGGGAGGGGGAGCTTTCTTT
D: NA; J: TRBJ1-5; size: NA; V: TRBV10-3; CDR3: CAISGGNERPQHF; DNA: TGTGCCATCAGTGGGGGCAATGAGCGGCCCCAGCATTTT
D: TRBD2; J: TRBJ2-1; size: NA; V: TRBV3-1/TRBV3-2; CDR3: CASSQGASGGPKQFF; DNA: TGTGCCAGCAGCCAAGGGGCTAGCGGGGGTCCAAAGCAGTTCTTC
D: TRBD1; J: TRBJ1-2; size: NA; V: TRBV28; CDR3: CASTPGGQKYGYTF; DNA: TGTGCCAGCACCCCTGGGGGACAGAAATATGGCTACACCTTC
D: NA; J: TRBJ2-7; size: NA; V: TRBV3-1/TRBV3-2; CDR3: CASSLFYNKYEQYF; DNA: TGTGCCAGCAGCCTGTTCTACAATAAATACGAGCAGTACTTC
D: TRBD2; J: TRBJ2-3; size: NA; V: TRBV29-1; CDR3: CSVANLAGGDLLRDTQYF; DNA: TGCAGCGTCGCTAATTTAGCGGGGGGGGACCTCTTGCGAGATACGCAGTATTTT
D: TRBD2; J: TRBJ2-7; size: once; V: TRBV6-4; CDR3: CASIPGLAGSYEQYF; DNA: TGTGCCAGCATCCCTGGACTAGCGGGGTCCTACGAGCAGTACTTC
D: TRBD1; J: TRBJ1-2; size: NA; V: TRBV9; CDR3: CASSGSTGDYGYTF; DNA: TGTGCCAGCAGCGGGAGTACAGGGGACTATGGCTACACCTTC
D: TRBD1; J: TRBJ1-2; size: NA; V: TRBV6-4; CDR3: CASSESGTGYGYTF; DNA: TGTGCCAGCAGTGAGTCCGGGACAGGCTATGGCTACACCTTC
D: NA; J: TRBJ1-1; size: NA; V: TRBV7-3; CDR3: CASSRGGIGTEAFF; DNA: TGTGCCAGCAGCCGAGGGGGGATAGGCACTGAAGCTTTCTTT
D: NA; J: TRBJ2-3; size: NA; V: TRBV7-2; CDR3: CASRRGAGTDTQYF; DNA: TGTGCCAGCAGACGTGGGGCGGGGACAGATACGCAGTATTTT
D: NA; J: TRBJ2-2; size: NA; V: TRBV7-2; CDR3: CASSPHARRNTGELFF; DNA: TGTGCCAGCAGCCCCCATGCCAGGAGGAACACCGGGGAGCTGTTTTTT
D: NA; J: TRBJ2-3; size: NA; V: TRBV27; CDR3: CASSFGGQRGPDTQYF; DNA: TGTGCCAGCAGTTTTGGTGGACAGAGAGGTCCAGATACGCAGTATTTT
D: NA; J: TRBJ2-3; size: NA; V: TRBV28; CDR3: CASSLTGNTQYF; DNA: TGTGCCAGCAGCCTTACTGGGAATACGCAGTATTTT
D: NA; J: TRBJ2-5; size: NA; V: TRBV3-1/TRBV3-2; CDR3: CASSQPSRGGEYQETQYF; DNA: TGTGCCAGCAGCCAACCCTCGAGGGGGGGCGAGTACCAAGAGACCCAGTACTTC
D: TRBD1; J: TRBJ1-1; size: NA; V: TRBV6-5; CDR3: CASKPTGGRTEAFF; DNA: TGTGCCAGCAAACCCACAGGGGGGAGAACTGAAGCTTTCTTT
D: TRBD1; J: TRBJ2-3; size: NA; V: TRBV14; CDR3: CASSQITGTGGADTQYF; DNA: TGTGCCAGCAGCCAGATAACCGGGACAGGGGGCGCAGATACGCAGTATTTT
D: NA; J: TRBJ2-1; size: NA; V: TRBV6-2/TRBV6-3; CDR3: CASSFLNEQFF; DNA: TGTGCCAGCAGTTTCCTGAATGAGCAGTTCTTC
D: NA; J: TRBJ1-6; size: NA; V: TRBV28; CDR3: CASRPTGNLGYNSPLHF; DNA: TGTGCCAGCAGACCTACAGGCAACCTAGGATATAATTCACCCCTCCACTTT